One sample yielded the 16 T cell receptor beta chains listed below, sequenced in a study of blood T cell repertoires in COVID-19. The data were produced by immunoSEQ multiplex PCR, yet TCRdb's version contains in-frame clones alone and is incomplete. The table shows fewer than 200,000 clones, with 88% occurring only once. The sample comprised peripheral blood. Every receptor here comes from a man between 60 and 75 years old with acute or convalescent COVID-19.

V is TRBV6-2 or TRBV6-3 and J is TRBJ1-1, with TRBD1 identical over 8 bases. Germline-derived CDR1 and CDR2 are MNHEY and SVGEGT. This CDR3 contains 16 residues. V trimming: 5 bases; J trimming: 1 base; junction bases outside the gene matches: 9. The CDR3: CASSPALGTGNTEAFF. The CDR3 region has the DNA TGTGCCAGCAGTCCCGCCCTCGGGACAGGGAACACTGAAGCTTTCTTT.

V usage is TRBV30 and J usage is TRBJ2-1, with 8 bases identical to TRBD1. The CDR3 is 12 residues long. V lost 2 bases to trimming and J lost 10 bases; unmatched junction nucleotides: 4. CDR1 and CDR2 (germline): GTSNPN, SVGIG (reference sequence). In nucleotides, the CDR3 is TGTGCCTGGAGTTACGACAGGGGCGAGCAGTTCTTC. Encoded protein: CAWSYDRGEQFF.

The V gene is TRBV11-2, the J gene TRBJ1-2; D is ambiguous. The CDR3 sequence is 14 residues long. CDR1 and CDR2 from the germline V gene are SGHAT and FQNNGV. The V end lost 0 bases, the J end lost 2 bases, and 7 bases lay between the germline ends. The CDR3: CASSLDPENYGYTF. The CDR3 DNA follows: TGTGCCAGCAGCTTAGACCCTGAGAACTATGGCTACACCTTC.

The CDR3 region is CASREFSSGANVLTF. CDR3 DNA sequence: TGTGCCAGCAGAGAATTTAGCTCTGGGGCCAACGTCCTGACTTTC. The chain carries TRBV11-2 and TRBJ2-6, with D hard to call. Trimming left V 6 bases short and J 0 bases short, with 9 bases between. The CDR3 consists of 15 residues. Germline V gives CDR1 SGHAT, CDR2 FQNNGV.

The V and J genes are TRBV9 and TRBJ2-3, with TRBD1 as a possible D gene (5 bases). This CDR3 comprises 14 residues. Trimming took off 3 bases at V and 0 bases at J, with 8 bases between the two ends. The germline V gene has CDR1 SGDLS and CDR2 YYNGEE. The CDR3 region is CASSGYRSTDTQYF. The CDR3 DNA is TGTGCCAGCAGCGGATACAGGAGCACAGATACGCAGTATTTT.

The V call is TRBV19, the J call TRBJ2-3; D is unresolved. CDR3 length: 15 amino acids. Deletions cut 5 bases from V and 0 bases from J, with 12 bases between. The germline CDR1 and CDR2 sequences are LNHDA and SQIVND (reference sequence). In nucleotides, the CDR3 is TGTGCCAGTAGTCCCGGTTTTTCAAGCACAGATACGCAGTATTTT. Encoded protein: CASSPGFSSTDTQYF.

The chain couples TRBV3-1 (or the pseudogene TRBV3-2) to TRBJ2-2; no clear D. Germline CDR1 is LGHDT and CDR2 is YNNKEL (reference sequence). CDR3 size: 13 residues. V lost 3 bases, J lost 5 bases, and 7 bases lay in between. The CDR3 reads CASSHGWTGELFF. CDR3 nucleotides: TGTGCCAGCAGCCACGGGTGGACCGGGGAGCTGTTTTTT.

The V and J genes are TRBV7-9 and TRBJ2-7; 10 bases are shared with TRBD2. This CDR3 is built from 17 residues. Germline assignment: CDR1 SEHNR and CDR2 FQNEAQ (reference sequence). Trimming at V came to 4 bases and at J to 2 bases, leaving 11 bases not matched to a gene. CDR3 sequence: CASSYGSSGSTAYEQYF. CDR3 bases: TGTGCCAGCAGCTACGGCTCTAGCGGGAGTACGGCCTACGAGCAGTACTTC.

In regard to this clone: Different DNA sequences within this sample yield the same CDR3. The chain recombines TRBV12-3 or TRBV12-4 with TRBJ1-2; 7 bases line up with TRBD1. This CDR3 comprises 13 residues. With V trimmed by 6 bases and J by 4 bases, 5 bases remained unmatched. CDR3 sequence (DNA): TGTGCCAGCAGCGCTGACAGGGTCTATGGCTACACCTTC. This translates into CASSADRVYGYTF.

The V gene is TRBV11-3, the J gene TRBJ2-3; 10 bases are shared with TRBD2. The CDR3 consists of 17 residues. V lost 5 bases to trimming and J lost 4 bases; unmatched junction nucleotides: 12. Looked up from germline, CDR1 is SGHNT and CDR2 is YENEEA. This chain's CDR3 is CASSLGPASGGSDTQYF. The CDR3 DNA follows: TGTGCCAGCAGCCTAGGTCCGGCTAGCGGGGGCTCAGATACGCAGTATTTT.

This chain uses TRBV7-6 with TRBJ2-6; no clear D gene. This CDR3 comprises 14 residues. Germline V lookup: CDR1 SGHVS, CDR2 FNYEAQ. Trimming cost V 4 bases and J 2 bases, with 6 bases left between them. The chain's CDR3 is CASSSLPGANVLTF. The CDR3, as DNA: TGTGCCAGCAGCTCCCTACCTGGGGCCAACGTCCTGACTTTC.

This clone turned up a few times. J is TRBJ2-1 and V is TRBV19; tentatively, D is TRBD2 (6 bases). Germline assignment: CDR1 LNHDA and CDR2 SQIVND (reference sequence). Between the trimmed V and J ends, which lost 5 bases and 4 bases, there was a span of 9 bases. The CDR3 consists of 13 residues. The CDR3: CASSAGLYNEQFF. CDR3 in DNA: TGTGCCAGTAGTGCGGGACTTTACAATGAGCAGTTCTTC.

This chain uses TRBV7-6 with TRBJ1-5; 8 positions match TRBD1. The CDR3 spans 15 residues. Losses at the gene ends were 4 bases for V and 6 bases for J; bases not matched to a gene: 8. Per germline, CDR1 SGHVS and CDR2 FNYEAQ. Here the CDR3 reads CASSSPPGGCQPQHF. CDR3 in DNA: TGTGCCAGCAGCTCCCCACCAGGGGGCTGTCAGCCCCAGCATTTT.

This clone was counted a single time. This chain uses TRBV6-1 with TRBJ1-5; maybe TRBD1 (6 bases). CDR1 MNHNS and CDR2 SASEGT come from the germline V gene. CDR3 length: 16 amino acids. Trimming stripped 2 bases from V and 11 bases from J, with 22 bases between. The CDR3 protein is CASSESGARREPAQHF. The DNA of the CDR3 is TGTGCCAGCAGTGAATCAGGGGCGAGACGGGAACCGGCCCAGCATTTT.

The chain couples TRBV4-1 to TRBJ2-2; weak D call: TRBD2 (6 bases). Trimming took off 6 bases at V and 1 base at J, with 18 bases between the two ends. Per germline, CDR1 MGHRA and CDR2 YSYEKL. This CDR3 is 17 amino acids long. CDR3 sequence (DNA): TGCGCCAGCAGTCCCGCAGAGACTAGAGGGAACACCGGGGAGCTGTTTTTT. Translating gives CASSPAETRGNTGELFF.

J is TRBJ1-1 and V is TRBV27, with TRBD1 identical over 10 bases. With V trimmed by 6 bases and J by 6 bases, 10 bases remained unmatched. Per the germline V gene, CDR1 is MNHEY and CDR2 is SMNVEV (reference sequence). This CDR3 has 15 residues. The CDR3 loop reads CASRQPGQGTAEAFF. The DNA for the CDR3 is TGTGCCAGCAGGCAACCGGGACAGGGGACAGCTGAAGCTTTCTTT.